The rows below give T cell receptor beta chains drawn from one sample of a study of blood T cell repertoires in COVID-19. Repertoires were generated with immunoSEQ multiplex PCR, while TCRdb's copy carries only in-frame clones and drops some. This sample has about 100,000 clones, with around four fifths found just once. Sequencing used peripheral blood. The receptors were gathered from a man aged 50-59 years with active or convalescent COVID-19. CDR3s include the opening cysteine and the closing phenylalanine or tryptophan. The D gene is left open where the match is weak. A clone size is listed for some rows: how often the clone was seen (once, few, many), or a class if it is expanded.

cdr3_nt: TGTGCCAGCAGTGCCCGACTTAATACGCAGTATTTT
cdr3_aa: CASSARLNTQYF
d_call: .
v_call: TRBV12-3/TRBV12-4
j_call: TRBJ2-3
clone_size: .

cdr3_nt: TGTGCCACCAGTGATGCGGGAGGGACCGGGGAGACCCAGTACTTC
cdr3_aa: CATSDAGGTGETQYF
d_call: TRBD2
v_call: TRBV24-1
j_call: TRBJ2-5
clone_size: .

cdr3_nt: TGTGCCAGCAGGCGACTAGCGGGAGGGGGCTCCTACGAGCAGTACTTC
cdr3_aa: CASRRLAGGGSYEQYF
d_call: TRBD2
v_call: TRBV28
j_call: TRBJ2-7
clone_size: once

cdr3_nt: TGTGCCAGCAGTGAATTACAGGGGGGCTATGGCTACACCTTC
cdr3_aa: CASSELQGGYGYTF
d_call: TRBD1
v_call: TRBV6-1
j_call: TRBJ1-2
clone_size: once

cdr3_nt: TGTGCCAGCAGTTTTATCGGGGAGGCCAACTTT
cdr3_aa: CASSFIGEANF
d_call: .
v_call: TRBV28
j_call: TRBJ1-1
clone_size: once

cdr3_nt: TGCGCCAGCAGCTTGGATAACAGTTTAAGCTATGGCTACACCTTC
cdr3_aa: CASSLDNSLSYGYTF
d_call: .
v_call: TRBV5-1
j_call: TRBJ1-2
clone_size: .

cdr3_nt: TGCGCCAGCAGCCATCGGGGACAGGGTTTTGCAGAGACCCAGTACTTC
cdr3_aa: CASSHRGQGFAETQYF
d_call: TRBD1
v_call: TRBV4-1
j_call: TRBJ2-5
clone_size: .

cdr3_nt: TGTGCCAGCAGTTTATCGGGAGAATTCGCAACTAATGAAAAACTGTTTTTT
cdr3_aa: CASSLSGEFATNEKLFF
d_call: .
v_call: TRBV27
j_call: TRBJ1-4
clone_size: once

cdr3_nt: TGTGCCACCAGTGGTCGGGACAGGGGTGACTATGGCTACACCTTC
cdr3_aa: CATSGRDRGDYGYTF
d_call: TRBD1
v_call: TRBV24-1
j_call: TRBJ1-2
clone_size: .

cdr3_nt: TGTGCCAGCAGCCAAGAACTAGCGGGATACACAGATACGCAGTATTTT
cdr3_aa: CASSQELAGYTDTQYF
d_call: TRBD2
v_call: TRBV4-2
j_call: TRBJ2-3
clone_size: .

cdr3_nt: TGTGCCAGCAGCGTAGACGGGAACACTGAAGCTTTCTTT
cdr3_aa: CASSVDGNTEAFF
d_call: .
v_call: TRBV9
j_call: TRBJ1-1
clone_size: .

cdr3_nt: TGTGCCAGCAGTCAGACAGGGAATTACAATCAGCCCCAGCATTTT
cdr3_aa: CASSQTGNYNQPQHF
d_call: TRBD1
v_call: TRBV6-5
j_call: TRBJ1-5
clone_size: .

cdr3_nt: TGTGCCGCCTACGTCGCGGTCCACGAGCAGTACTTC
cdr3_aa: CAAYVAVHEQYF
d_call: .
v_call: TRBV24-1
j_call: TRBJ2-7
clone_size: .

cdr3_nt: TGTGCCAGTAGTAAAGCAAATCGGGTGGGACAGTCCCGAGGCATTCAGTACTTC
cdr3_aa: CASSKANRVGQSRGIQYF
d_call: TRBD1
v_call: TRBV19
j_call: TRBJ2-4
clone_size: .

cdr3_nt: TGTGCCAGCAGTTACTCATTATACGGGAGCTACGAGCAGTACTTC
cdr3_aa: CASSYSLYGSYEQYF
d_call: .
v_call: TRBV6-5
j_call: TRBJ2-7
clone_size: few

cdr3_nt: TGCGCCAGCAGCTCGGGACAGGGAAATTCACCCCTCCACTTT
cdr3_aa: CASSSGQGNSPLHF
d_call: TRBD1
v_call: TRBV5-1
j_call: TRBJ1-6
clone_size: .

cdr3_nt: TGTGCCAGCAGCCAAGCGTGGACAGGGAGCGAGCAGTACTTC
cdr3_aa: CASSQAWTGSEQYF
d_call: TRBD1
v_call: TRBV14
j_call: TRBJ2-7
clone_size: few

cdr3_nt: TGTGCCATCAGTGGGGGACAGGGTGACACAGATACGCAGTATTTT
cdr3_aa: CAISGGQGDTDTQYF
d_call: TRBD1
v_call: TRBV10-3
j_call: TRBJ2-3
clone_size: .

cdr3_nt: TGTGCCAGCAGCGTAGAACCTAGCGGAAATGAGCAGTTCTTC
cdr3_aa: CASSVEPSGNEQFF
d_call: TRBD2
v_call: TRBV9
j_call: TRBJ2-1
clone_size: .

cdr3_nt: TGTGCCATCAGGGCGGAGGACGAGCAGTACTTC
cdr3_aa: CAIRAEDEQYF
d_call: .
v_call: TRBV10-3
j_call: TRBJ2-7
clone_size: .

cdr3_nt: TGCGCCAGCAGCCAAGAGGGACTTTCAGACAATGAGCAGTTCTTC
cdr3_aa: CASSQEGLSDNEQFF
d_call: .
v_call: TRBV4-1
j_call: TRBJ2-1
clone_size: .

cdr3_nt: TGTGCCAGCTCACCGAAGGCAGGGAATCAGCCCCAGCATTTT
cdr3_aa: CASSPKAGNQPQHF
d_call: .
v_call: TRBV18
j_call: TRBJ1-5
clone_size: few

cdr3_nt: TGCGCCAGCAGCGGGGGGACAGGGTCAGATACGCAGTATTTT
cdr3_aa: CASSGGTGSDTQYF
d_call: TRBD1
v_call: TRBV5-1
j_call: TRBJ2-3
clone_size: few

cdr3_nt: TGTGCCAGCAGCCAACAAGCTCTAGTAGGGGGCGGAGAGACCCAGTACTTC
cdr3_aa: CASSQQALVGGGETQYF
d_call: TRBD1
v_call: TRBV3-1/TRBV3-2
j_call: TRBJ2-5
clone_size: .

cdr3_nt: TGTGCCAGCAGTGACCTGGGACAGACTAGATTCGGAAACATTCAGTACTTC
cdr3_aa: CASSDLGQTRFGNIQYF
d_call: .
v_call: TRBV6-1
j_call: TRBJ2-4
clone_size: .